This T cell receptor beta chain was recovered during a study of cytomegalovirus exposure and HLA in healthy donors. This CDR3 is built from 15 residues. Germline V lookup: CDR1 SGHTA, CDR2 FQGNSA. J was trimmed by 0 bases and V by 1 base; bases with no gene match: 2. The PCR employed 60 Vbeta primers together with 13 Jbeta primers. Assay used: immunoSEQ multiplex PCR; TCRdb lists only in-frame clones, some missing. The table records about 130,000 clones, roughly 80% of them present only once. This receptor was taken from a man between 18 and 35 years old in good health and CMV-seropositive. V gene TRBV7-2 combines with J gene TRBJ2-5; 7 bases fit TRBD2. The sample consisted of PBMCs. CDR3 nucleotides: TGTGCCAGCAGCTTAGAAGGGACTAACCAAGAGACCCAGTACTTC. It yields the protein CASSLEGTNQETQYF.